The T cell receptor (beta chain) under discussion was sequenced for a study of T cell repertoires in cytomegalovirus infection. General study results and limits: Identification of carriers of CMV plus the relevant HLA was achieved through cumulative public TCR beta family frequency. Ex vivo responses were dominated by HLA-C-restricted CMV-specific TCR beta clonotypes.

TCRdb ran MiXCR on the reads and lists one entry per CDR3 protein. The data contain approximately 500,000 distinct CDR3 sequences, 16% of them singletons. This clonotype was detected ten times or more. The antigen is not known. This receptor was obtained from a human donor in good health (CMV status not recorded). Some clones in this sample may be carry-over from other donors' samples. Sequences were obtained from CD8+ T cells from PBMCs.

CDR3: CASSLETLTGAEAFF. The DNA for the CDR3 is TGTGCCAGCAGCTTAGAGACACTAACTGGCGCTGAAGCTTTCTTT. The genes are TRBV11-2 and TRBJ1-1; D unresolved. V lost 0 bases, J lost 6 bases, and 14 bases lay in between. This CDR3 has 15 residues. CDR1 SGHAT and CDR2 FQNNGV come from the germline V gene.